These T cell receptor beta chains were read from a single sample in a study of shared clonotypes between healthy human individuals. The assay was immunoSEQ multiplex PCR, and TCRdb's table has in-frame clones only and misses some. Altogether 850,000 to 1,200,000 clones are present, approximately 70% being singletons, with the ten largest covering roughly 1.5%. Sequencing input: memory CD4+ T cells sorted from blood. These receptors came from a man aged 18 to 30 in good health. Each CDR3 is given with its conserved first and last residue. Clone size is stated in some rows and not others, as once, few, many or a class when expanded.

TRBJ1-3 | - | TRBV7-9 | CASSLSENTIYF
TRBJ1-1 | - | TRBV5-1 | CASSLNGGPEAFF
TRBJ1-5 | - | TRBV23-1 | CASSQSESNQPQHF
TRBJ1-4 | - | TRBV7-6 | CASSLYGQGAREKLFF
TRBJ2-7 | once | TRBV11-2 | CASSLGAGNYEQYF
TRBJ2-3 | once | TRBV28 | CASRGGAADTQYF
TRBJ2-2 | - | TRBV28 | CASSQPFTGELFF
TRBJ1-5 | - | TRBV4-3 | CASSQEWISNQPQHF
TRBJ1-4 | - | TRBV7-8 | CASSLVGGGNEKLFF
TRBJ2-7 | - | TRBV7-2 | CASSSDRASSYEQYF
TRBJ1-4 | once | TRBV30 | CAWAPSGKGEKLFF
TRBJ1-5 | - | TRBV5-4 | CASSLGGSGDQPQHF
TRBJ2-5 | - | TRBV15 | CATSRAYQETQYF
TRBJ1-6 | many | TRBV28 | CASSSTGGDSPLHF
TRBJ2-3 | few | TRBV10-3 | CAISEGDTQYF
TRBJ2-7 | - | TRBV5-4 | CASSLDRQGEQYF
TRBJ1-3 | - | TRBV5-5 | CASSLAVGGPGNTIYF
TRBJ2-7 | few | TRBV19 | CASSLGQGYEQYF
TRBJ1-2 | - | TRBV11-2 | CASSLTTAGDGYTF
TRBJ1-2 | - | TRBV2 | CASSQEQGAGYGYTF
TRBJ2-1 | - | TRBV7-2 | CASSLVDPGLRNEQFF
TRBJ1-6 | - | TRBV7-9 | CASSSVGFNSPLHF
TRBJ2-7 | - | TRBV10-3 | CAISSGVSYEQYF
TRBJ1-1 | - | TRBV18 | CASSPPGQGALNTEAFF
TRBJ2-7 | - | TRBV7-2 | CASSLVHASYEQYF
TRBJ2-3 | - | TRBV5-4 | CASSTGQGGTDTQYF
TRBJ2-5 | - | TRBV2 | CASSEALSRAGGGETQYF
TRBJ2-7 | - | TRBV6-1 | CASGTGFTYEQYF
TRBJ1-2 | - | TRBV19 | CASSTSTGGSYGYTF
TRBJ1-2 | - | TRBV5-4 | CASSFFTGQSYGYTF
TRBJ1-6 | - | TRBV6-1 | CASSEARTGPFVSPLHF
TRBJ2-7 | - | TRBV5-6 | CASSSDKYEQYF
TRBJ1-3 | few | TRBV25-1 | CASSARRGRGPGNTIYF
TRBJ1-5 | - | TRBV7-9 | CASSSREGTAEQPQHF
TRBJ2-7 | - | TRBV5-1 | CASSRRLTEYEQYF
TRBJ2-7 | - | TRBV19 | CASSVTGASYEQYF
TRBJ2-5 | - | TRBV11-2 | CASSLTSGGETQYF
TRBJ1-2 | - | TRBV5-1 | CASSPGGSQGYTF
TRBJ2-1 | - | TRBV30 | CAWRRTGSSYNEQFF
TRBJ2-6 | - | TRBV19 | CASIASSSGANVLTF
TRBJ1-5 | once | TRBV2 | CASSGTVEKKPQHF
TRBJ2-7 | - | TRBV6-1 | CASSDLRTGVLYEQYF
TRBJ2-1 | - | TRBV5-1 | CASSSGAEMNEQFF
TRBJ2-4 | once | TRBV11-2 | CASSLSQGIRNIQYF
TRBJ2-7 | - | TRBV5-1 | CASSPQISYEQYF
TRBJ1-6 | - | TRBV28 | CASSSDRFPGQGAAVSNSPLHF
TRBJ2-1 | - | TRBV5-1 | CASSFASGANEQFF
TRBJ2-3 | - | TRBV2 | CATGETRGRAMNTQYF
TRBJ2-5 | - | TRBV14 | CASSQDEGVTQYF
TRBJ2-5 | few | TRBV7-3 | CASSLGRGGGETQYF
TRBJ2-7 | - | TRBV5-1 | CASSPGTGLSYEQYF
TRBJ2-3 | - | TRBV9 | CASSVDYSTDTQYF
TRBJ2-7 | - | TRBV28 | CASSLTRREQYF
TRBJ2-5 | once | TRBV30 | CAWRRETQYF